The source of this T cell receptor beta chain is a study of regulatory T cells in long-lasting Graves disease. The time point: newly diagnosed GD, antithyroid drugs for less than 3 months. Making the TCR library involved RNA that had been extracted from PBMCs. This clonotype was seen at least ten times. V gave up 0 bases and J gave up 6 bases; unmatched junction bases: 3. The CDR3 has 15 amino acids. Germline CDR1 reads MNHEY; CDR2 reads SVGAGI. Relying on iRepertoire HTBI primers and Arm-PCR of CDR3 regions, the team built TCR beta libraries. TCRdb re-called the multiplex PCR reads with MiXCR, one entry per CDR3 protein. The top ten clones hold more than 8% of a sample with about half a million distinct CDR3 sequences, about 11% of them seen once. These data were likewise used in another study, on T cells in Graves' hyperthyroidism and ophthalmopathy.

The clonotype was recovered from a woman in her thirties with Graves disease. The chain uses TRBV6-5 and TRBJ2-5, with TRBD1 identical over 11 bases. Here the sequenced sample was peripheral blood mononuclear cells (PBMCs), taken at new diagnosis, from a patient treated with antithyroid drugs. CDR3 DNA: TGTGCCAGCAGTTACTCGGGACAGGGGGGAAAGACCCAGTACTTC. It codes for CASSYSGQGGKTQYF.